Listed below are T cell receptor beta chains from one sample, sequenced in a study of shared clonotypes between healthy human individuals. Some clones are missing from TCRdb's copy, which holds only in-frame ones; the method was immunoSEQ multiplex PCR. This sample has about 980,000 clones, with less than 85% found just once. Sequencing input: memory CD4+ T cells sorted from blood. Every receptor here comes from a man aged 18 to 29 in good health. Each CDR3 is given with its conserved first and last residue. Each record gives: J gene, V gene, D gene, clone size, CDR3 protein, CDR3 DNA. D genes are given only for firm matches. The size of a clone is reported for some rows only, either as once, few or many, or as a class for expanded clones.

>TRBJ2-7|TRBV5-1|TRBD2|-
CASSPRGSGGAYEQYF
TGCGCCAGCAGTCCCCGGGGGAGCGGGGGGGCATACGAGCAGTACTTC
>TRBJ1-2|TRBV6-5|-|-
CASSSESKTNYGYTF
TGTGCCAGCAGTTCTGAAAGCAAAACAAACTATGGCTACACCTTC
>TRBJ2-3|TRBV5-1|TRBD2|-
CASRTSGVRADTQYF
TGCGCCAGCAGGACTAGCGGGGTGAGAGCAGATACGCAGTATTTT
>TRBJ1-2|TRBV6-1|TRBD1|-
CASRAGTDNGYTF
TGTGCCAGCAGGGCCGGGACAGACAATGGCTACACCTTC
>TRBJ2-1|TRBV5-6|-|few
CASSPKPGARGNEQFF
TGTGCCAGCAGCCCTAAGCCAGGGGCAAGGGGCAATGAGCAGTTCTTC
>TRBJ2-6|TRBV7-6|-|-
CASLGGPGANVLTF
TGTGCCAGCCTCGGGGGGCCTGGGGCCAACGTCCTGACTTTC
>TRBJ2-3|TRBV7-7|TRBD1|-
CASSLGQGTDTQYF
TGTGCTAGCAGCTTGGGACAGGGAACAGATACGCAGTATTTT
>TRBJ2-7|TRBV7-8|TRBD1|-
CASSRTGQYYEQYF
TGTGCCAGCAGCAGGACAGGGCAATACTACGAGCAGTACTTC
>TRBJ2-7|TRBV7-7|TRBD2|-
CASSENGLAGDEQYF
TGTGCTAGCAGCGAAAACGGACTAGCGGGAGACGAGCAGTACTTC
>TRBJ2-5|TRBV7-6|TRBD2|-
CASSSTSGRGETQYF
TGTGCCAGCAGCTCGACTAGCGGGAGGGGAGAGACCCAGTACTTC
>TRBJ2-6|TRBV18|TRBD2|once
CASSFSGSLAGANVLTF
TGTGCCAGCTCATTTAGCGGGTCGCTGGCTGGGGCCAACGTCCTGACTTTC
>TRBJ2-3|TRBV27|-|-
CASSPAGGVTDTQYF
TGTGCCAGCAGCCCGGCCGGGGGCGTCACAGATACGCAGTATTTT
>TRBJ2-3|TRBV6-1|-|-
CASSGPGLGLTDTQYF
TGTGCCAGCAGTGGACCTGGACTGGGACTCACAGATACGCAGTATTTT
>TRBJ1-2|TRBV10-2|-|-
CASTRDNYGYTF
TGCGCCAGCACGAGGGATAACTATGGCTACACCTTC
>TRBJ1-2|TRBV9|-|-
CASSGSDYTF
TGTGCCAGCAGCGGGTCCGACTACACCTTC
>TRBJ2-7|TRBV7-2|-|-
CASSLGRQRAYEQYF
TGTGCCAGCAGCTTAGGGCGTCAGCGGGCCTACGAGCAGTACTTC
>TRBJ2-7|TRBV28|TRBD2|-
CASSLRRTSGLYEQYF
TGTGCCAGCAGTTTAAGAAGGACTAGCGGCCTCTACGAGCAGTACTTC
>TRBJ1-2|TRBV5-1|TRBD1|once
CASRTGDGYTF
TGCGCCAGCAGGACAGGGGATGGCTACACCTTC
>TRBJ1-1|TRBV5-1|-|-
CASSLEEAGSNTEAFF
TGCGCCAGCAGCTTGGAAGAGGCCGGGTCGAACACTGAAGCTTTCTTT
>TRBJ2-7|TRBV7-9|-|-
CASSPQGGVLRQYF
TGTGCCAGCAGCCCCCAGGGGGGGGTATTACGGCAGTACTTC
>TRBJ2-1|TRBV30|-|-
CAWSKGTDNEQFF
TGTGCCTGGAGTAAGGGAACGGACAATGAGCAGTTCTTC
>TRBJ2-3|TRBV19|TRBD1|-
CASSIKNVGWTGGSTDTQYF
TGTGCCAGTAGTATAAAGAACGTGGGCTGGACAGGGGGATCCACAGATACGCAGTATTTT
>TRBJ1-1|TRBV6-1|TRBD1|-
CASNRGQDTEAFF
TGTGCCAGCAACAGGGGGCAGGACACTGAAGCTTTCTTT
>TRBJ2-1|TRBV9|-|-
CASSTQGRGQFF
TGTGCCAGCAGCACGCAGGGGAGAGGGCAGTTCTTC
>TRBJ2-7|TRBV5-1|TRBD2|-
CASSLVSGGSYEQYF
TGCGCCAGCAGCTTGGTATCGGGAGGATCCTACGAGCAGTACTTC
>TRBJ2-7|TRBV9|TRBD2|many
CASSPSSGRGHEQYF
TGTGCCAGCAGCCCCTCTAGCGGGAGAGGTCACGAGCAGTACTTC
>TRBJ1-4|TRBV9|-|-
CASSLGATNEKLFF
TGTGCCAGCAGCTTAGGGGCAACTAATGAAAAACTGTTTTTT
>TRBJ2-2|TRBV7-3|TRBD2|-
CASSLQRGRNTGELFF
TGTGCCAGCAGCTTACAGCGGGGGCGGAACACCGGGGAGCTGTTTTTT
>TRBJ1-6|TRBV19|TRBD1|-
CASSINRGSPLHF
TGTGCCAGTAGTATTAACAGGGGTTCACCCCTCCACTTT
>TRBJ2-2|TRBV6-5|-|-
CASSPAFANTGELFF
TGTGCCAGCAGTCCAGCGTTCGCGAACACCGGGGAGCTGTTTTTT
>TRBJ1-3|TRBV9|-|once
CASSISGHSGNTIYF
TGTGCCAGCAGCATCAGTGGGCACTCTGGAAACACCATATATTTT
>TRBJ1-2|TRBV10-3|-|-
CAISAGQGYGYTF
TGTGCCATCAGCGCTGGGCAGGGCTATGGCTACACCTTC
>TRBJ2-5|TRBV5-4|-|-
CASSHGTAGETQYF
TGTGCCAGCAGCCACGGGACTGCGGGGGAGACCCAGTACTTC
>TRBJ1-1|TRBV5-1|TRBD1|-
CASSPGQGVKNTEAFF
TGCGCCAGCAGCCCGGGACAGGGGGTGAAGAACACTGAAGCTTTCTTT
>TRBJ2-7|TRBV6-1|-|-
CASSTTYEQYF
TGTGCCAGCAGTACCACTTACGAGCAGTACTTC
>TRBJ1-1|TRBV7-2|-|many
CASSLRWGRTEAFF
TGTGCCAGCAGCTTACGATGGGGTCGAACTGAAGCTTTCTTT
>TRBJ2-1|TRBV7-2|-|-
CASSPYRGNEQFF
TGTGCCAGCAGCCCCTATCGAGGCAATGAGCAGTTCTTC
>TRBJ2-6|TRBV7-9|TRBD1|few
CASSAGTGAGANVLTF
TGTGCCAGCAGCGCAGGGACAGGGGCCGGGGCCAACGTCCTGACTTTC
>TRBJ1-1|TRBV2|-|-
CASSELRQGEAFF
TGTGCCAGCAGTGAATTACGGCAGGGAGAGGCTTTCTTT
>TRBJ1-2|TRBV6-5|-|-
CASSQLGTLGYTF
TGTGCCAGCAGCCAACTCGGGACGCTCGGCTACACCTTC
>TRBJ2-5|TRBV28|TRBD1|-
CASSPWTGYQETQYF
TGTGCCAGCAGTCCCTGGACAGGGTACCAAGAGACCCAGTACTTC
>TRBJ2-3|TRBV28|-|few
CASSLSSLFGTQYF
TGTGCCAGCAGTTTATCGTCCCTTTTCGGTACGCAGTATTTT
>TRBJ2-3|TRBV5-1|-|-
CASSSPGTDTQYF
TGCGCCAGCAGCTCGCCTGGCACAGATACGCAGTATTTT
>TRBJ2-1|TRBV7-7|TRBD2|few
CASSPGSGRAYNEQFF
TGTGCTAGCAGCCCTGGCAGCGGGAGGGCCTACAATGAGCAGTTCTTC
>TRBJ1-1|TRBV5-1|-|-
CASSLSWASEAFF
TGCGCCAGCAGCCTGTCCTGGGCTTCTGAAGCTTTCTTT
>TRBJ1-2|TRBV11-2|TRBD1|-
CASSPATGIYGYTF
TGTGCCAGCAGCCCCGCGACAGGGATCTATGGCTACACCTTC
>TRBJ1-6|TRBV9|-|few
CASGTGAGNNSPLHF
TGTGCCAGCGGAACGGGGGCGGGAAATAATTCACCCCTCCACTTT
>TRBJ1-6|TRBV6-1|TRBD1|-
CASRTGLNNSPLHF
TGTGCCAGCCGGACAGGGCTAAATAATTCACCCCTCCACTTT
>TRBJ1-4|TRBV19|-|-
CASSRIGGENEKLFF
TGTGCCAGTTCTCGAATAGGAGGCGAAAATGAAAAACTGTTTTTT
>TRBJ2-3|TRBV5-4|TRBD2|-
CASSTRREAGDTQYF
TGTGCCAGCAGTACCCGTCGGGAGGCTGGAGATACGCAGTATTTT
>TRBJ2-2|TRBV28|TRBD2|-
CASIALPSGNTGELFF
TGTGCCAGCATCGCTCTCCCTAGCGGGAACACCGGGGAGCTGTTTTTT
>TRBJ2-5|TRBV30|-|-
CAWARSWETQYF
TGTGCCTGGGCCCGCTCTTGGGAGACCCAGTACTTC
>TRBJ2-3|TRBV5-1|-|-
CASSLDDTDTQYF
TGCGCCAGCAGCTTGGACGACACAGATACGCAGTATTTT